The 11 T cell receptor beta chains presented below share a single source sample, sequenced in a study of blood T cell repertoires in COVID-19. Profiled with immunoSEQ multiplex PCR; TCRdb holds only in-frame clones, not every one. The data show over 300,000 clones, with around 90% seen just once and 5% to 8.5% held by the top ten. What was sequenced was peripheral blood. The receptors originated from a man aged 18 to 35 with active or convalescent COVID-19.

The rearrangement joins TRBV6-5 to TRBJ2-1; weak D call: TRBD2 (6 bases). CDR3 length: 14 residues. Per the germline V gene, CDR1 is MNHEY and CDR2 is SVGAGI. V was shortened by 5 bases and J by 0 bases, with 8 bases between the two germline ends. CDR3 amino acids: CASSLAPSYNEQFF. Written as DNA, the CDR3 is TGTGCCAGCAGTCTAGCGCCCTCCTACAATGAGCAGTTCTTC.

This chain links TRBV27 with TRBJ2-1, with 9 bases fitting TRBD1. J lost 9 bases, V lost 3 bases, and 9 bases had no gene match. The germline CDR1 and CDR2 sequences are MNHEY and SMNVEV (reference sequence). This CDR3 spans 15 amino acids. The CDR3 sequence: CASSFESTGGVEQFF. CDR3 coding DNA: TGTGCCAGCAGTTTTGAGTCTACAGGGGGCGTTGAGCAGTTCTTC.

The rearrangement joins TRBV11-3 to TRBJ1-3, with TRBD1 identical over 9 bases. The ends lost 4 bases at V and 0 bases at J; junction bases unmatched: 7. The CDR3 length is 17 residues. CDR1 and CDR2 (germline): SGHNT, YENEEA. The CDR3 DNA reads TGTGCCAGCAGCTCTCGACAGGGGGAGAGCTCTGGAAACACCATATATTTT. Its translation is CASSSRQGESSGNTIYF.

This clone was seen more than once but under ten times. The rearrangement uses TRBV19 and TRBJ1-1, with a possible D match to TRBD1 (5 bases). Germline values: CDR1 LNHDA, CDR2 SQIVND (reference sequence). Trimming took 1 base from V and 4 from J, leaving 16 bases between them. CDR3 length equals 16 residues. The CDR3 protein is CASSIGGGARSTEAFF. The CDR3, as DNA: TGTGCCAGTAGTATAGGCGGAGGGGCGCGCAGCACTGAAGCTTTCTTT.

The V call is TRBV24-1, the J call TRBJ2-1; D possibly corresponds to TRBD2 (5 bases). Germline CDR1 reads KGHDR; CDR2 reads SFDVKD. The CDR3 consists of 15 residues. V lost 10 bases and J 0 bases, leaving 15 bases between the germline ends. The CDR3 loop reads CATSLAQASYNEQFF. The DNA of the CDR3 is TGTGCCACGAGTCTAGCCCAGGCCTCCTACAATGAGCAGTTCTTC.

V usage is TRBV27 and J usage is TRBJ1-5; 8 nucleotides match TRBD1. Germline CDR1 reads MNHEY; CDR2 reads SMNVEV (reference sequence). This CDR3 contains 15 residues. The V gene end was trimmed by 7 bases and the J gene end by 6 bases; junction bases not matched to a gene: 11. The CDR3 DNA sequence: TGTGCCAGCAAAATGGCCGCAGGGGGCTTTCAGCCCCAGCATTTT. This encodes CASKMAAGGFQPQHF.

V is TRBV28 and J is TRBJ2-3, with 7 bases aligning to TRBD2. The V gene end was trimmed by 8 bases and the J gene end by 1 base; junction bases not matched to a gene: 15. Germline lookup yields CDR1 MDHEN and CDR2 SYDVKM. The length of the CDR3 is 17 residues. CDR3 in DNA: TGTGCCAGCCAAGGGTGGGAGGGAAAGAAGGGCACAGATACGCAGTATTTT. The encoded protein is CASQGWEGKKGTDTQYF.

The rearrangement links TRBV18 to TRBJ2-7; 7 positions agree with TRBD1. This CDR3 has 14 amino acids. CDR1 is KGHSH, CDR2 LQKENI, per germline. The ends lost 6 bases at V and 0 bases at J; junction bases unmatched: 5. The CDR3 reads CASSTGTASYEQYF. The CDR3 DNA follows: TGTGCCAGCTCGACCGGGACAGCCTCCTACGAGCAGTACTTC. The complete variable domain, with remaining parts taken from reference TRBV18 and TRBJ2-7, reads NAGVMQNPRHLVRRRGQEARLRCSPMKGHSHVYWYRQLPEEGLKFMVYLQKENIIDESGMPKERFSAEFPKEGPSILRIQQVVRGDSAAYFCASSTGTASYEQYFGPGTRLTVT.

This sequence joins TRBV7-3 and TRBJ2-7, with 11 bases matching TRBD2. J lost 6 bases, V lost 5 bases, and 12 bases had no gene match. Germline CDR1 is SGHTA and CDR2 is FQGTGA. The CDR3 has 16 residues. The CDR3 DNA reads TGTGCCAGCAGCCCCTCTGGTACTAGCGGGGGAGGCGAGCAGTACTTC. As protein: CASSPSGTSGGGEQYF.

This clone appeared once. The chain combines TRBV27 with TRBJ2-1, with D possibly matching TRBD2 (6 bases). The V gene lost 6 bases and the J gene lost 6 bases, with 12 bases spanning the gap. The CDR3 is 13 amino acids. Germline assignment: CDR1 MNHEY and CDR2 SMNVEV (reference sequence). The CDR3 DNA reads TGTGCCAGCAGGTGGTTGGGGGGCAATGAGCAGTTCTTC. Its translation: CASRWLGGNEQFF.

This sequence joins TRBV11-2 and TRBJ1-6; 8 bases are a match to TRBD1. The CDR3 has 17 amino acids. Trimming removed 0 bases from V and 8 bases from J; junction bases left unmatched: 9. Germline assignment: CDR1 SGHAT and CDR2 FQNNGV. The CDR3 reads CASSLDPGTGYYSPLHF. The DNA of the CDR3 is TGTGCCAGCAGCTTAGATCCCGGGACAGGATATTATTCACCCCTCCACTTT.